The clone carrying this T cell receptor (beta chain) has ten or more counts. Its antigen is unidentified. Regions amplified from RNA transcripts were the TCR beta CDR3 regions. The study used the HTBI primer set for a first-round RT-PCR of the TCR CDR3. TCRdb analysed the multiplex PCR reads with MiXCR anew, one entry per CDR3 protein. The table has some 620,000 distinct CDR3 sequences, roughly 15% seen once. Recently diagnosed hyperthyroidism of less than 2 months' duration affected patients aged 18 to 65. Criteria for exclusion of patients were uncontrolled infection, other autoimmune disease, pregnancy or lactation. This sample stems from a study of T cells in Graves' hyperthyroidism and ophthalmopathy. Regarding the study as a whole: From stable hyperthyroidism, ophthalmopathy was separated by a 13 V-J model.

Trimming took off 6 bases at V and 2 bases at J, with 17 bases between the two ends. The germline CDR1 and CDR2 sequences are DFQATT and SNEGSKA (reference sequence). The length of the CDR3 is 14 residues. This chain links TRBV20-1 with TRBJ2-7, with D possibly being TRBD2 (5 bases). Sequenced sample: blood. The receptor was derived from a woman between 25 and 40 years old with Graves' hyperthyroidism. This chain's CDR3 is CSAGGGSETYEQYF. The CDR3 DNA follows: TGCAGTGCGGGTGGCGGGTCAGAGACCTACGAGCAGTACTTC.